This passage covers 23 T cell receptor beta chains from one sample sequenced in a study of T cell responses to AZD1222 COVID-19 vaccine. Sequencing used immunoSEQ multiplex PCR; TCRdb keeps in-frame clones, though not all of them. The table lists some 130,000 clones, 70% to 90% of them singletons. The sample in question was peripheral blood, obtained on day 0 of AZD1222 vaccination. The source is an adult in good health.

This clone was observed a single time. The rearrangement links TRBV4-1 to TRBJ1-1; 7 positions agree with TRBD1. Germline CDR1 reads MGHRA; CDR2 reads YSYEKL. The CDR3 covers 14 residues. Trimming removed 1 base from V and 6 bases from J; junction bases left unmatched: 5. The chain's CDR3 is CASSQGQGRAEAFF. Written as DNA, the CDR3 is TGCGCCAGCAGCCAAGGACAGGGTCGGGCTGAAGCTTTCTTT.

The chain is built from TRBV18 and TRBJ2-7, with D unclear. Germline V gene sequence: CDR1 KGHSH, CDR2 LQKENI. The CDR3 spans 14 residues. The germline V and J ends were trimmed by 2 bases and 0 bases, with 8 bases remaining between them. The CDR3 protein is CASSPKRSSYEQYF. The CDR3 bases are TGTGCCAGCTCACCAAAGAGGAGCTCCTACGAGCAGTACTTC.

V and J are TRBV6-1 and TRBJ1-1; the D gene is possibly TRBD1 (6 bases). CDR3 size: 13 residues. V lost 5 bases and J 0 bases, leaving 7 bases between the germline ends. The germline V gene has CDR1 MNHNS and CDR2 SASEGT. CDR3 in DNA: TGTGCCAGCAGTTGGACAGTGAACACTGAAGCTTTCTTT. Encoded protein: CASSWTVNTEAFF.

This chain links TRBV6-5 with TRBJ1-3, with D uncertain. The CDR3 totals 14 residues. With 3 bases removed from V and 7 bases from J, the gap between germline ends came to 13 bases. Per germline, CDR1 MNHEY and CDR2 SVGAGI. Here the CDR3 reads CASSYPASTNTIYF. The CDR3 bases are TGTGCCAGCAGTTATCCCGCGTCAACGAACACCATATATTTT.

The V call is TRBV15, the J call TRBJ1-3; D may be TRBD1 (5 bases). V lost 1 base and J 4 bases, leaving 8 bases between the germline ends. Germline V lookup: CDR1 LNHNV, CDR2 YYDKDF (reference sequence). This CDR3 region has 14 residues. The CDR3 loop is CATSRGGTGNTIYF. In nucleotides, the CDR3 is TGTGCCACCAGCAGAGGGGGGACCGGAAACACCATATATTTT.

The chain employs TRBV29-1 and TRBJ1-1; possibly TRBD1 for D (6 bases). V gave up 6 bases and J gave up 1 base, with 15 bases separating them. The CDR3 has 14 amino acids. Looked up from germline, CDR1 is SQVTM and CDR2 is ANQGSEA. Written as DNA, the CDR3 is TGCAGCGTAAGAAAACAGGGTGGGAACACTGAAGCTTTCTTT. Residues: CSVRKQGGNTEAFF. Filled out from reference TRBV29-1 and TRBJ1-1, the complete variable domain reads SAVISQKPSRDICQRGTSLTIQCQVDSQVTMMFWYRQQPGQSLTLIATANQGSEATYESGFVIDKFPISRPNLTFSTLTVSNMSPEDSSIYLCSVRKQGGNTEAFFGQGTRLTVV.

The V call is TRBV7-9, the J call TRBJ1-2; TRBD1 matches at 12 bases. With 0 bases clipped from V and 3 bases from J, the junction kept 2 bases outside the gene matches. The CDR3 is made up of 16 amino acids. Germline loops: CDR1 SEHNR, CDR2 FQNEAQ (reference sequence). The CDR3: CASSLAGTGGHYGYTF. CDR3 nucleotide sequence: TGTGCCAGCAGCTTAGCCGGGACAGGGGGCCACTATGGCTACACCTTC. The full variable domain, its missing parts supplied by reference TRBV7-9 and TRBJ1-2, is DTGVSQNPRHKITKRGQNVTFRCDPISEHNRLYWYRQTLGQGPEFLTYFQNEAQLEKSRLLSDRFSAERPKGSFSTLEIQRTEQGDSAMYLCASSLAGTGGHYGYTFGSGTRLTVV.

The rearrangement uses TRBV28 and TRBJ1-4, with D maybe TRBD1 (5 bases). Trimming cost V 3 bases and J 4 bases, with 24 bases left between them. CDR1 and CDR2 (germline): MDHEN, SYDVKM. This CDR3 comprises 19 residues. The CDR3 bases are TGTGCCAGCAGTTTCGGTGACTTAGGGGTGGCCTATAGTAATGAAAAACTGTTTTTT. This gives the protein CASSFGDLGVAYSNEKLFF.

The rearrangement links TRBV9 to TRBJ2-3; 8 bases are a match to TRBD2. CDR3 length equals 13 residues. Germline-derived CDR1 and CDR2 are SGDLS and YYNGEE. Trimming took 4 bases from V and 6 from J; bases not matched to a gene: 4. The CDR3 spells CASSPPGGDTQYF. The DNA for the CDR3 is TGTGCCAGCAGCCCCCCGGGGGGGGATACGCAGTATTTT.

The CDR3 spells CASSQPGLPRQHF. CDR3 nucleotides: TGTGCCAGCAGCCAGCCAGGGTTGCCCCGGCAGCATTTT. The chain recombines TRBV7-9 with TRBJ1-5, with D perhaps TRBD1 (5 bases). The CDR3 runs 13 residues. V was shortened by 5 bases and J by 13 bases, with 18 bases between the two germline ends. Germline lookup yields CDR1 SEHNR and CDR2 FQNEAQ (reference sequence).

The chain uses TRBV28 and TRBJ1-5, with D unresolved. Trimming left V 6 bases short and J 9 bases short, with 9 bases between. The CDR3 runs 11 residues. Germline V gene data show CDR1 as MDHEN and CDR2 as SYDVKM. CDR3 bases: TGTGCCAGCAGGACCGTCGGGCCCCAGCATTTT. Protein sequence: CASRTVGPQHF. The full variable domain, in which reference TRBV28 and TRBJ1-5 provide the parts outside the CDR3, is DVKVTQSSRYLVKRTGEKVFLECVQDMDHENMFWYRQDPGLGLRLIYFSYDVKMKEKGDIPEGYSVSREKKERFSLILESASTNQTSMYLCASRTVGPQHFGDGTRLSIL.

The genes are TRBV30 and TRBJ1-2, with 7 bases that match TRBD1. Germline CDR1 GTSNPN, CDR2 SVGIG (reference sequence). The CDR3 spans 12 residues. V was clipped by 3 bases and J by 4 bases; unmatched bases: 2. The CDR3 is CAWRQGPYGYTF. The CDR3 DNA reads TGTGCCTGGAGACAGGGGCCCTATGGCTACACCTTC.

The chain combines TRBV10-3 with TRBJ2-3; 15 bases align to TRBD2. Trimming at V came to 7 bases and at J to 4 bases, leaving 9 bases not matched to a gene. This CDR3 region has 17 residues. In germline, CDR1 is ENHRY, CDR2 SYGVKD. The CDR3 nucleotides read TGTGCCATCACCGGGACTAGCGGGAGGTCTGGCCCAGATACGCAGTATTTT. This encodes CAITGTSGRSGPDTQYF.

The genes are TRBV4-1 and TRBJ1-6, with D maybe TRBD1 (5 bases). The CDR3 is 17 amino acids. Trimming took off 3 bases at V and 6 bases at J, with 18 bases between the two ends. CDR1 is MGHRA, CDR2 YSYEKL, per germline. The CDR3 sequence is CASSHRKARGLNSPLHF. CDR3 coding DNA: TGCGCCAGCAGCCACAGGAAAGCCCGGGGCCTTAATTCACCCCTCCACTTT.

The gene calls are TRBV27 and TRBJ1-2, with 7 bases lining up with TRBD1. Per the germline V gene, CDR1 is MNHEY and CDR2 is SMNVEV (reference sequence). V shed 4 bases, J shed 4 bases, and the junction held 3 bases outside the gene matches. The CDR3 loop spans 13 amino acids. The DNA of the CDR3 is TGTGCCAGCAGTTGGGGACAGTCCTATGGCTACACCTTC. It specifies CASSWGQSYGYTF.

The chain employs TRBV4-1 and TRBJ1-5; TRBD1 agrees at 9 bases. There are 14 residues in the CDR3. V shed 3 bases and J 9 bases; nucleotides not matched to a gene: 6. In germline, CDR1 is MGHRA, CDR2 YSYEKL. CDR3 loop: CASSQGQGILPQHF. CDR3 nucleotides: TGCGCCAGCAGCCAGGGACAGGGAATATTGCCCCAGCATTTT.

The rearrangement joins TRBV11-2 to TRBJ2-2; D is possibly TRBD1 (6 bases). The CDR3 is made up of 15 amino acids. The V and J ends lost 5 bases and 3 bases respectively, with 13 bases between them. CDR1 is SGHAT and CDR2 is FQNNGV in the germline V gene. CDR3 bases: TGTGCCAGCAGCCGAGGGGGACCCTACACCGGGGAGCTGTTTTTT. This sequence encodes CASSRGGPYTGELFF.

The sample holds one count of this clone. This rearrangement joins TRBV7-9 to TRBJ1-1; D ambiguous. The germline CDR1 and CDR2 sequences are SEHNR and FQNEAQ (reference sequence). The CDR3 is 13 residues long. Trimming pared 5 bases from V and 4 bases from J, leaving 11 bases between. CDR3 sequence (DNA): TGTGCCAGCAGCCAATTGCGCGGCACTGAAGCTTTCTTT. This gives the protein CASSQLRGTEAFF.

The chain uses TRBV6-5 and TRBJ2-3; no firm D call. V lost 8 bases and J lost 1, with 16 bases in between. The CDR3 length is 15 residues. CDR1 is MNHEY, CDR2 SVGAGI, per germline. The CDR3 protein is CASGKFGLGTDTQYF. The CDR3 bases are TGTGCCAGCGGGAAATTTGGGCTCGGCACAGATACGCAGTATTTT.

The V and J genes are TRBV5-4 and TRBJ2-7, with D tentatively TRBD1 (6 bases). CDR1 is SGHNT and CDR2 is YYREEE in the germline V gene (reference sequence). This CDR3 region has 14 residues. V lost 0 bases and J 5 bases, leaving 12 bases between the germline ends. The CDR3 spells CASSLVGQPHEQYF. Here the CDR3 DNA reads TGTGCCAGCAGCTTGGTAGGACAGCCCCACGAGCAGTACTTC.

This clone was recorded a few times. The rearrangement joins TRBV10-3 to TRBJ2-7; 8 nucleotides match TRBD2. Germline lookup yields CDR1 ENHRY and CDR2 SYGVKD. This CDR3 is built from 10 residues. V lost 8 bases to trimming and J lost 6 bases; unmatched junction nucleotides: 0. The CDR3 reads CAIGTSEQYF. CDR3 bases: TGTGCCATCGGGACTAGCGAGCAGTACTTC.

The V call is TRBV5-1, the J call TRBJ2-1, with D perhaps TRBD2 (6 bases). This CDR3 has 13 residues. Germline CDR1 and CDR2: SGHRS and YFSETQ. V shed 4 bases and J shed 12 bases, with 17 bases lying between them. DNA of the CDR3: TGCGCCAGCAGCCTGGGACTCCCCCGGGGGCAGTTCTTC. This gives the protein CASSLGLPRGQFF. The whole variable domain, filled in from reference TRBV5-1 and TRBJ2-1, reads KAGVTQTPRYLIKTRGQQVTLSCSPISGHRSVSWYQQTPGQGLQFLFEYFSETQRNKGNFPGRFSGRQFSNSRSEMNVSTLELGDSALYLCASSLGLPRGQFFGPGTRLTVL.

The rearrangement uses TRBV5-6 and TRBJ2-2; no clear D. V lost 1 base and J lost 3, with 13 bases in between. The germline V gene encodes CDR1 SGHDT and CDR2 YYEEEE. The CDR3 contains 16 residues. In DNA, the CDR3 is TGTGCCAGCAGCTTGTCCCCCAGACTCGACACCGGGGAGCTGTTTTTT. It codes for CASSLSPRLDTGELFF.